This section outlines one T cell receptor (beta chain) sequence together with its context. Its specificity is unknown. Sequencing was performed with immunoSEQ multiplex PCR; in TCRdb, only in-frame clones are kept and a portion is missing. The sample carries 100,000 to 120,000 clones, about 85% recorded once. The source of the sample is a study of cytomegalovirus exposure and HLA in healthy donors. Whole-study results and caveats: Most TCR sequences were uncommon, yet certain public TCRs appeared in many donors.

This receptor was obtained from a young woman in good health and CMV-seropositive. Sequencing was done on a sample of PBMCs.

For the CDR3, the DNA is TGTGCCAGCAGCCAGATCCGGACAGCTGGAAACACCATATATTTT. It yields the protein CASSQIRTAGNTIYF. V is TRBV14 and J is TRBJ1-3; D perhaps matches TRBD1 (6 bases). Trimming stripped 3 bases from V and 2 bases from J, with 11 bases between. Looked up from germline, CDR1 is SGHDN and CDR2 is FVKESK. There are 15 residues in the CDR3. The complete variable domain, with remaining parts taken from reference TRBV14 and TRBJ1-3, reads EAGVTQFPSHSVIEKGQTVTLRCDPISGHDNLYWYRRVMGKEIKFLLHFVKESKQDESGMPNNRFLAERTGGTYSTLKVQPAELEDSGVYFCASSQIRTAGNTIYFGEGSWLTVV.